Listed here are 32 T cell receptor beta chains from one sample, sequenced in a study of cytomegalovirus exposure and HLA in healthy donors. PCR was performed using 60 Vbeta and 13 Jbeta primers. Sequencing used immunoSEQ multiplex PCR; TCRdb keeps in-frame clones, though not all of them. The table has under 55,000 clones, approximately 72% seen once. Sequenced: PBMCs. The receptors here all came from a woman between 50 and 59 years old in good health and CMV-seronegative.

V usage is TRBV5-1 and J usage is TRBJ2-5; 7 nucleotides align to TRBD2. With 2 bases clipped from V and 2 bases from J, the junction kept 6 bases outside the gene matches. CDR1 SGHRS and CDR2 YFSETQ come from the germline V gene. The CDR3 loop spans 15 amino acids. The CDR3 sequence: CASSLGGRGQETQYF. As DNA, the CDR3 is TGCGCCAGCAGCTTAGGCGGGAGAGGTCAAGAGACCCAGTACTTC.

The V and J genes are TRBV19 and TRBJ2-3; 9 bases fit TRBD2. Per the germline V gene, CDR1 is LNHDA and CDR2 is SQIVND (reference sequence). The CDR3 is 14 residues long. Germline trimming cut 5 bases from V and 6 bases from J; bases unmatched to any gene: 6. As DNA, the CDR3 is TGTGCCAGTAGTTTGACTAGCGGAAGTGATACGCAGTATTTT. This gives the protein CASSLTSGSDTQYF.

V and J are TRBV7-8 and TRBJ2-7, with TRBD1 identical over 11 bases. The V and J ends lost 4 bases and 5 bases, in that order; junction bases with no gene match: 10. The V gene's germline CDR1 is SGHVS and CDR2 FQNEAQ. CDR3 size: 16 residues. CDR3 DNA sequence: TGTGCCAGCAGCTGGGGTTGGGACAGGGGGTCGAACGAGCAGTACTTC. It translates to CASSWGWDRGSNEQYF.

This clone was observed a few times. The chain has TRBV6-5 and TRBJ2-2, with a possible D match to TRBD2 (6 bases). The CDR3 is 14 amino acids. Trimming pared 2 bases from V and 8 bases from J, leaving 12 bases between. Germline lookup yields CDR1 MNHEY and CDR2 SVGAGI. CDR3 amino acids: CASSYPGVSGELFF. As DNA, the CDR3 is TGTGCCAGCAGTTACCCGGGGGTGTCGGGGGAGCTGTTTTTT.

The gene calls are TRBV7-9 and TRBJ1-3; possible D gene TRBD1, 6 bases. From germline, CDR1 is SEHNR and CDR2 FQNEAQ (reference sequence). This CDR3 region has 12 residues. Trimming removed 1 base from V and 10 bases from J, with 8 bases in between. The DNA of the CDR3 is TGTGCCAGCAGCTTAGTCAGGGGAACCATATATTTT. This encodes CASSLVRGTIYF. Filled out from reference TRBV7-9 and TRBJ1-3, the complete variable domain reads DTGVSQNPRHKITKRGQNVTFRCDPISEHNRLYWYRQTLGQGPEFLTYFQNEAQLEKSRLLSDRFSAERPKGSFSTLEIQRTEQGDSAMYLCASSLVRGTIYFGEGSWLTVV.

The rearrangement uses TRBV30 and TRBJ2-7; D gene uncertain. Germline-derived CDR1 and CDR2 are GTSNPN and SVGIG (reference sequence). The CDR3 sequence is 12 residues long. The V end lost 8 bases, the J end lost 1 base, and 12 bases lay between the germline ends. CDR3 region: CAPRLRSYEQYF. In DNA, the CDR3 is TGTGCCCCCCGCCTGAGGTCCTACGAGCAGTACTTC. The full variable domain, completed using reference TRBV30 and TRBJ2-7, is SQTIHQWPATLVQPVGSPLSLECTVEGTSNPNLYWYRQAAGRGLQLLFYSVGIGQISSEVPQNLSASRPQDRQFILSSKKLLLSDSGFYLCAPRLRSYEQYFGPGTRLTVT.

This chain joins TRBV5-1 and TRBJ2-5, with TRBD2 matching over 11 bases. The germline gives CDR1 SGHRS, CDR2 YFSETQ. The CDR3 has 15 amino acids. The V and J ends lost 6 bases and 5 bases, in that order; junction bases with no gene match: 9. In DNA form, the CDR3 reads TGCGCCAGCAATCCTAGCGGGGGGCCCGGGGAGACCCAGTACTTC. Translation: CASNPSGGPGETQYF.

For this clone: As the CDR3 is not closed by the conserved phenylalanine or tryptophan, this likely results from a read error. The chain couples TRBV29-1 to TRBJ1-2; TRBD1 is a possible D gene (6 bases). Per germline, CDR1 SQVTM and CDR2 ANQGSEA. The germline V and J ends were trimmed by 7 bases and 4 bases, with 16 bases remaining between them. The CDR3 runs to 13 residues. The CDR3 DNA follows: TGCAGCGCAGTGAAAGAAGGGGGCTATGGCTACACCGTC. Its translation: CSAVKEGGYGYTV.

The CDR3 DNA reads TGTGCCACCCTCGTCACTCGGCGGGAGAAAAACATTCAGTACTTC. Its protein product is CATLVTRREKNIQYF. V usage is TRBV2 and J usage is TRBJ2-4; 7 bases align to TRBD2. Germline values: CDR1 SNHLY, CDR2 FYNNEI. The CDR3 is 15 amino acids. The junction had 13 bases not matched to a gene; V was cut back by 10 bases and J by 4 bases.

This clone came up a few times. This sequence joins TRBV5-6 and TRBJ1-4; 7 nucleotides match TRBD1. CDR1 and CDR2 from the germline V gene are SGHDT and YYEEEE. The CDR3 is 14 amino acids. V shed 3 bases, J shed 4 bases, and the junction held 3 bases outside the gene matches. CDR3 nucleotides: TGTGCCAGCAGCTCGGGACAGTATAATGAAAAACTGTTTTTT. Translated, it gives CASSSGQYNEKLFF.

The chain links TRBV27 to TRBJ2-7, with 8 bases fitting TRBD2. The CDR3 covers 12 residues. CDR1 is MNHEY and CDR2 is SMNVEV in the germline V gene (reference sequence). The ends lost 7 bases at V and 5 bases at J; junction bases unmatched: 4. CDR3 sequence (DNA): TGTGCCAGCACCTCGGGAGGGGACGAGCAGTACTTC. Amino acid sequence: CASTSGGDEQYF.

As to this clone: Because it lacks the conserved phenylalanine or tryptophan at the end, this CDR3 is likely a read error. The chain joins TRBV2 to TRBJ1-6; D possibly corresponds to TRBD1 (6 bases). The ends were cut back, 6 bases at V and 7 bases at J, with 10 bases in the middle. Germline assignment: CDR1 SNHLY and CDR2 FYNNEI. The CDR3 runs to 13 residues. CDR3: CASRTGINSPLHV. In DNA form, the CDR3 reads TGTGCCAGCAGAACAGGGATAAATTCACCCCTCCACGTT.

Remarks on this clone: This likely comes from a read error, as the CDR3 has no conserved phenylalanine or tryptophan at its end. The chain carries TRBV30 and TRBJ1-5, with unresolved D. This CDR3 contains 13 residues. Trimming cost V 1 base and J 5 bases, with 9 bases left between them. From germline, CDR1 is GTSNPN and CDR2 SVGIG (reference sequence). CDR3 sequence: CAWSDRLDQPQHV. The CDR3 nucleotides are TGTGCCTGGAGTGACAGATTAGATCAGCCCCAGCATGTT.

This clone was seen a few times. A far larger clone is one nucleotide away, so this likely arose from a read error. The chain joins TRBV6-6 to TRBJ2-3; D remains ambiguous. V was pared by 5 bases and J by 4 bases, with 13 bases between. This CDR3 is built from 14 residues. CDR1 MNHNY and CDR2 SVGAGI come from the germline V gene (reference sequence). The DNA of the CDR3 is TGTGCCAGCAGTGATACACCAAGCGCAGATACGCAGTATTTT. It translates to CASSDTPSADTQYF.

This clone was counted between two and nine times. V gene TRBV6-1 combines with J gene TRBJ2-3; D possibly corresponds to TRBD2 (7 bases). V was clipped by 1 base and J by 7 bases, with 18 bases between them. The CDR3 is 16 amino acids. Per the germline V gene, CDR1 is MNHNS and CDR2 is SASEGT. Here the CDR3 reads CASSEVAGGGQYTQYF. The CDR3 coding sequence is TGTGCCAGCAGTGAAGTTGCTGGGGGGGGCCAATATACGCAGTATTTT.

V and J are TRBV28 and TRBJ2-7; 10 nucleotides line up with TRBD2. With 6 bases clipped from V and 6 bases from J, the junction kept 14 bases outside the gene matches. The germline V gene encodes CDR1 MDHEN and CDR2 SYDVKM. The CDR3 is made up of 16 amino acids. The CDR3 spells CASSRPHTSGIGEQYF. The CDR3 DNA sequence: TGTGCCAGCAGCCGTCCTCATACTAGCGGGATCGGCGAGCAGTACTTC.

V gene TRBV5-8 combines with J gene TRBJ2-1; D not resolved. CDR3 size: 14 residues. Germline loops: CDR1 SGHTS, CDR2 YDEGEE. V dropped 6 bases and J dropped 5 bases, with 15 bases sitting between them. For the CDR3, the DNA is TGTGCCAGCAACTTAGTGCGGAAAAACAATGAGCAGTTCTTC. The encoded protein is CASNLVRKNNEQFF.

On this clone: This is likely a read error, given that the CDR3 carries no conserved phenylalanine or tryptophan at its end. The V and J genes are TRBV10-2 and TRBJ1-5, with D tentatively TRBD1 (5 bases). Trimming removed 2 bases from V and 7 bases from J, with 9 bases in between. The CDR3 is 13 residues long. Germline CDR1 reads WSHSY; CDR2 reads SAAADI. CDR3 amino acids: CASSEGARQPQHV. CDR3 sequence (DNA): TGCGCCAGCAGTGAGGGGGCGCGACAGCCCCAGCATGTT.

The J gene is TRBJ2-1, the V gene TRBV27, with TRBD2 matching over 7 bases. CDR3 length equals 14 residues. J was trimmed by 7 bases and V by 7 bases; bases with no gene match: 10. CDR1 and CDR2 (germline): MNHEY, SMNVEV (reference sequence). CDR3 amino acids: CASIGLGYPNEQFF. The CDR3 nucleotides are TGTGCCAGCATCGGACTAGGATACCCTAATGAGCAGTTCTTC.

This CDR3 reads CASGQGSNQPQHF. CDR3 bases: TGTGCCAGCGGACAGGGTAGCAATCAGCCCCAGCATTTT. The rearrangement links TRBV28 to TRBJ1-5, with TRBD1 identical over 8 bases. CDR3 length: 13 residues. The germline CDR1 and CDR2 sequences are MDHEN and SYDVKM. Germline trimming cut 8 bases from V and 0 bases from J; bases unmatched to any gene: 0.

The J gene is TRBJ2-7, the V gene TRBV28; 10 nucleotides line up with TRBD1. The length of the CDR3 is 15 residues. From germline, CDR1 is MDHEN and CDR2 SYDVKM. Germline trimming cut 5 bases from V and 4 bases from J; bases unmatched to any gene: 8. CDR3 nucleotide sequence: TGTGCCAGCAGTCCCCTCCGGGACAGGGGTTACGAGCAGTACTTC. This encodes CASSPLRDRGYEQYF. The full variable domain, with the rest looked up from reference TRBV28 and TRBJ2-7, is DVKVTQSSRYLVKRTGEKVFLECVQDMDHENMFWYRQDPGLGLRLIYFSYDVKMKEKGDIPEGYSVSREKKERFSLILESASTNQTSMYLCASSPLRDRGYEQYFGPGTRLTVT.

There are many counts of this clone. The CDR3 sequence: CASSLQADSGNTIYF. Written as DNA, the CDR3 is TGTGCCAGCAGTTTACAGGCCGACTCTGGAAACACCATATATTTT. This chain connects TRBV27 to TRBJ1-3; D not resolved. Trimming removed 2 bases from V and 0 bases from J, with 8 bases in between. The germline gives CDR1 MNHEY, CDR2 SMNVEV (reference sequence). This CDR3 has 15 residues.

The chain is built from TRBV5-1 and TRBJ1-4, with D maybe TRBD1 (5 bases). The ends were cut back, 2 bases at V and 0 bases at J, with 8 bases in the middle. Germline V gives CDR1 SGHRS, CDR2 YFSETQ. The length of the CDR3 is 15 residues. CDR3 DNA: TGCGCCAGCAGCTTCCAGGGTGCAACTAATGAAAAACTGTTTTTT. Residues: CASSFQGATNEKLFF.

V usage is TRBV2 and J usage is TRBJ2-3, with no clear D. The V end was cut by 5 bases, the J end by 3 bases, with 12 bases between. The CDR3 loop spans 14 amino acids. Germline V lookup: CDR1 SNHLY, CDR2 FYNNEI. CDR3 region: CASSPLETTDTQYF. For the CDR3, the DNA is TGTGCCAGCAGTCCATTAGAAACTACAGATACGCAGTATTTT.

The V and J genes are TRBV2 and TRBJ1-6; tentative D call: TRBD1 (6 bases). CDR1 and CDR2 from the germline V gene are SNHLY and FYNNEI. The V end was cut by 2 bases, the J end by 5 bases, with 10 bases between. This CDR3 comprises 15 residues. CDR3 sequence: CASSEQGSDNSPLHF. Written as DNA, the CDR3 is TGTGCCAGCAGTGAACAGGGGTCCGATAATTCACCCCTCCACTTT.

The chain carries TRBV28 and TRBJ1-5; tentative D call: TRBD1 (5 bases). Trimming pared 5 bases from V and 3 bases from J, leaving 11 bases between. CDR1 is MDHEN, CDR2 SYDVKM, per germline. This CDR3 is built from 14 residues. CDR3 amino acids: CASSKRTPNQPQHF. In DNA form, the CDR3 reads TGTGCCAGCAGTAAGAGGACACCCAATCAGCCCCAGCATTTT.

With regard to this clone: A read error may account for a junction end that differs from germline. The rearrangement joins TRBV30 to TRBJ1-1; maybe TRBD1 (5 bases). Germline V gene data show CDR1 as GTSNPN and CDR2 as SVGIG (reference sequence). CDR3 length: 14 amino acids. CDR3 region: CTWSVQAGRGRAFF. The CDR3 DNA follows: TGTACCTGGAGTGTACAGGCAGGGCGGGGAAGAGCTTTCTTT.

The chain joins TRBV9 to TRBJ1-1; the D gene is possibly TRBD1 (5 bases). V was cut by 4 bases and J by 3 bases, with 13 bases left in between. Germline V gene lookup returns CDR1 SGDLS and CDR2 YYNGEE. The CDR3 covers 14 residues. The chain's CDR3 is CASSPSGFDTEAFF. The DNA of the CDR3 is TGTGCCAGCAGCCCCTCAGGGTTTGACACTGAAGCTTTCTTT. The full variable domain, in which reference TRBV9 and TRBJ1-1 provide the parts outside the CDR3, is DSGVTQTPKHLITATGQRVTLRCSPRSGDLSVYWYQQSLDQGLQFLIQYYNGEERAKGNILERFSAQQFPDLHSELNLSSLELGDSALYFCASSPSGFDTEAFFGQGTRLTVV.

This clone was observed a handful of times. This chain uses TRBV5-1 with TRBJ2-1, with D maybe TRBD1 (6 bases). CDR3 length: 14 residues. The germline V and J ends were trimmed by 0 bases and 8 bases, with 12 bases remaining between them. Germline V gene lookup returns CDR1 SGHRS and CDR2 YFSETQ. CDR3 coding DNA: TGCGCCAGCAGCTTGGGACAGGTCCAAGATGAGCAGTTCTTC. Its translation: CASSLGQVQDEQFF.

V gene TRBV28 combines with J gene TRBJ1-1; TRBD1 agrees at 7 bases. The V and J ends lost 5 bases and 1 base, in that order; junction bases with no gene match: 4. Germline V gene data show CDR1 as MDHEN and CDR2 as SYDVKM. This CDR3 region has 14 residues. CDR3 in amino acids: CASSPGTANTEAFF. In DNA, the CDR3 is TGTGCCAGCAGTCCCGGGACAGCGAACACTGAAGCTTTCTTT.

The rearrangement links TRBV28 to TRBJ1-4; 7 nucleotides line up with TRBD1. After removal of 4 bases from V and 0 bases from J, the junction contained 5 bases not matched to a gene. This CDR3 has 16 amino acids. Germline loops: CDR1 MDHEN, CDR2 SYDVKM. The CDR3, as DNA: TGTGCCAGCAGTTCCCTCGGACAGGCAACTAATGAAAAACTGTTTTTT. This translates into CASSSLGQATNEKLFF.

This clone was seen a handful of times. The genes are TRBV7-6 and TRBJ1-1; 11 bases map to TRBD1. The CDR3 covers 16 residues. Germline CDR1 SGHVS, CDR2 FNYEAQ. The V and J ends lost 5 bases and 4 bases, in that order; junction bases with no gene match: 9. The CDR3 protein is CASSLGTGGGSTEAFF. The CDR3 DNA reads TGTGCCAGCAGCCTAGGGACAGGGGGAGGGAGCACTGAAGCTTTCTTT.